Following are 9 T cell receptor beta chains from one sample sequenced in a study of shared T cell receptors in the human thymus. Clones were sequenced by immunoSEQ multiplex PCR, and TCRdb holds only the in-frame ones, with some missing. The table includes roughly 660,000 clones, roughly 88% detected once. These data were also filed under a second study, of human thymus T cells.

The sequencing sample was made of thymocytes. The receptor source for this set is a boy less than two years old with a congenital heart defect.

The chain employs TRBV6-1 and TRBJ1-2, with D hard to call. The ends were cut back, 8 bases at V and 2 bases at J, with 12 bases in the middle. The CDR3 runs 13 residues. The germline V gene has CDR1 MNHNS and CDR2 SASEGT. CDR3 protein: CASAREVNYGYTF. The CDR3 coding sequence is TGTGCCAGCGCTAGGGAGGTCAACTATGGCTACACCTTC.

The chain links TRBV5-6 to TRBJ2-7; tentatively, D is TRBD2 (5 bases). The CDR3 spans 16 residues. V was clipped by 4 bases and J by 3 bases, with 20 bases between them. Germline CDR1 SGHDT, CDR2 YYEEEE. CDR3 sequence reads: CASSATTRDVGYEQYF. CDR3 DNA sequence: TGTGCCAGCAGCGCAACAACCCGGGATGTTGGCTACGAGCAGTACTTC.

The chain employs TRBV2 and TRBJ1-4; no clear D. The V and J ends lost 8 bases and 0 bases respectively, with 16 bases between them. Germline CDR1 is SNHLY and CDR2 is FYNNEI. The CDR3 covers 16 residues. The CDR3 nucleotides read TGTGCCAGCTCGATTGGAGAACCAGCAACTAATGAAAAACTGTTTTTT. This codes for CASSIGEPATNEKLFF.

The V gene is TRBV7-6, the J gene TRBJ2-7, with 8 bases matching TRBD1. CDR1 SGHVS and CDR2 FNYEAQ come from the germline V gene. This CDR3 has 21 amino acids. The junction had 21 bases not matched to a gene; V was cut back by 0 bases and J by 2 bases. CDR3 bases: TGTGCCAGCAGCTTAGCACCCGAGACTCGGAGGGGCAGGGGGCTAACCTACGAGCAGTACTTC. Translation gives CASSLAPETRRGRGLTYEQYF.

The genes are TRBV18 and TRBJ2-2; perhaps TRBD1 as D (6 bases). V was pared by 5 bases and J by 5 bases, with 15 bases between. CDR3 length: 15 residues. Germline CDR1 and CDR2: KGHSH and LQKENI. In DNA, the CDR3 is TGTGCCAGCTCATCCGACAGGTCTGCGACCGGGGAGCTGTTTTTT. This sequence encodes CASSSDRSATGELFF.

In nucleotides, the CDR3 is TGCGCCAGCAGCGTCGTAGCAGCGAACACCGGGGAGCTGTTTTTT. This translates into CASSVVAANTGELFF. The chain joins TRBV5-1 to TRBJ2-2; D uncertain. CDR1 and CDR2 from the germline V gene are SGHRS and YFSETQ. V gave up 4 bases and J gave up 0 bases, with 10 bases separating them. There are 15 residues in the CDR3.

DNA of the CDR3: TGCGCCAGCAGCCAAGCGGGTAAGGCCAATGAGCAGTTCTTC. Translation gives CASSQAGKANEQFF. The chain carries TRBV4-3 and TRBJ2-1, with no clear D. CDR3 size: 14 residues. Deletions cut 1 base from V and 6 bases from J, with 10 bases between. Germline CDR1 and CDR2: LGHNA and YSLEER.

The chain has TRBV27 and TRBJ2-1; 8 bases are a match to TRBD2. This CDR3 is built from 18 residues. Per the germline V gene, CDR1 is MNHEY and CDR2 is SMNVEV (reference sequence). The J segment lost 0 bases and the V segment lost 5 bases, leaving 12 bases of the junction unmatched. As DNA, the CDR3 is TGTGCCAGCAGTCTACGGACTAGCAGACCGAGCTCCTACAATGAGCAGTTCTTC. This gives the protein CASSLRTSRPSSYNEQFF.

V gene TRBV5-1 combines with J gene TRBJ2-7; a weak D match, TRBD2 (6 bases). Trimming shortened V by 0 bases and J by 3 bases, and 19 bases separated the two germline ends. Germline assignment: CDR1 SGHRS and CDR2 YFSETQ. The CDR3 is 17 residues long. The CDR3 here is CASSLAPSEGWVYEQYF. The CDR3 DNA sequence: TGCGCCAGCAGCTTGGCCCCCTCGGAGGGGTGGGTCTACGAGCAGTACTTC.